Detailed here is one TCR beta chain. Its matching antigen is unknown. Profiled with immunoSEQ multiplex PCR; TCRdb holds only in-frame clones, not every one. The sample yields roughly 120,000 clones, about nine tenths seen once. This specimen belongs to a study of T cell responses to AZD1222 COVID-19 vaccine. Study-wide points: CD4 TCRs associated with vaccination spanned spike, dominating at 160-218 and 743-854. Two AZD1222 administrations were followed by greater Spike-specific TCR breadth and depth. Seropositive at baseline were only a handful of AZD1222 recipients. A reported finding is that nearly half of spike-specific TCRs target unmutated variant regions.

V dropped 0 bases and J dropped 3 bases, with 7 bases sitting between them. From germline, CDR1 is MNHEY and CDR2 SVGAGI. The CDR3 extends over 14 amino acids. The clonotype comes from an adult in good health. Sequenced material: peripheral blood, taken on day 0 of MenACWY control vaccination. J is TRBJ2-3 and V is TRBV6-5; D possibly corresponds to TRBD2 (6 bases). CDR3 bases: TGTGCCAGCAGTTACTCGGGAGGAACAGATACGCAGTATTTT. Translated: CASSYSGGTDTQYF.